This entry lists 32 T cell receptor beta chains sequenced from one sample in a study of T-cell memory formation after mild COVID-19 (dated by TCRdb to the early 2020s). The library was generated by 5' RACE. Sequenced on an Illumina NovaSeq 6000. In-frame beta chains were kept once TCRdb had trimmed the public reads at Q25 with fastp and called clones with MiXCR. Each entry merges the rows of one CDR3 protein and shows their most common DNA and genes. In this sample the table shows 250,000 to 400,000 distinct CDR3 sequences, 13% to 15% of which occur a single time. The ten top clones hold roughly 21% of the sample. The sequencing sample was made of PBMCs or a T cell subset sorted from them (not recorded which). The receptor set was obtained from a man aged 18 to 29 who had mild COVID-19 (a few samples of this study predate the infection). The sample titles of this study are shuffled in the database, so cell type and time point are left out; the donor was told from shared clones.

This clonotype was detected only a few times. The V call is TRBV2, the J call TRBJ2-1; D uncertain. The germline V gene encodes CDR1 SNHLY and CDR2 FYNNEI. The CDR3 is made up of 13 amino acids. Trimming pared 9 bases from V and 7 bases from J, leaving 16 bases between. The CDR3 protein is CASSTGLGNEQFF. CDR3 nucleotide sequence: TGTGCCAGTTCGACGGGCCTCGGGAATGAGCAGTTCTTC.

The chain recombines TRBV7-3 with TRBJ1-1, with TRBD1 matching 8 bases. CDR1 is SGHTA, CDR2 FQGTGA, per germline. J lost 4 bases, V lost 5 bases, and 6 bases had no gene match. This CDR3 is built from 14 residues. The DNA for the CDR3 is TGTGCCAGCAGCACCACAACAGGGGGCACTGAAGCTTTCTTT. It yields the protein CASSTTTGGTEAFF.

The V gene is TRBV6-2 or TRBV6-3, the J gene TRBJ1-5; no clear D gene. This CDR3 comprises 12 residues. Germline V gene lookup returns CDR1 MNHEY and CDR2 SVGEGT. V was clipped by 2 bases and J by 11 bases, with 10 bases between them. CDR3 bases: TGTGCCAGCAGTTACCCCCCTTCCACCCAGCATTTT. Protein product: CASSYPPSTQHF.

The chain carries TRBV12-3 or TRBV12-4 and TRBJ2-1; unclear D gene. Trimming took off 5 bases at V and 3 bases at J, with 14 bases between the two ends. The CDR3 length is 15 residues. The CDR3: CASSEWLFDYNEQFF. The CDR3, as DNA: TGTGCCAGCAGTGAGTGGCTGTTTGACTACAATGAGCAGTTCTTC.

This clonotype was detected many times. The J gene is TRBJ1-5, the V gene TRBV5-8, with D maybe TRBD1 (5 bases). The CDR3 consists of 16 residues. CDR1 and CDR2 from the germline V gene are SGHTS and YDEGEE. Trimming removed 2 bases from V and 2 bases from J, with 14 bases in between. This chain's CDR3 is CASSLWAGIGNQPQHF. CDR3 in DNA: TGTGCCAGCAGCTTATGGGCAGGGATAGGCAATCAGCCCCAGCATTTT. The whole variable domain, filled in from reference TRBV5-8 and TRBJ1-5, reads EAGVTQSPTHLIKTRGQQATLRCSPISGHTSVYWYQQALGLGLQFLLWYDEGEERNRGNFPPRFSGRQFPNYSSELNVNALELEDSALYLCASSLWAGIGNQPQHFGDGTRLSIL.

The chain recombines TRBV10-3 with TRBJ2-5, with 8 bases lining up with TRBD2. V lost 5 bases to trimming and J lost 5 bases; unmatched junction nucleotides: 10. The CDR3 length is 15 residues. The germline CDR1 and CDR2 sequences are ENHRY and SYGVKD. CDR3 protein: CAISTHRGGLETQYF. In DNA, the CDR3 is TGTGCCATCAGTACCCACCGGGGGGGCCTGGAGACCCAGTACTTC.

The chain couples TRBV28 to TRBJ2-7; no firm D call. V lost 6 bases to trimming and J lost 2 bases, with 14 bases between them. Germline V gene sequence: CDR1 MDHEN, CDR2 SYDVKM. This CDR3 spans 14 amino acids. CDR3 nucleotides: TGTGCCAGCAGCTACATAGCAGCCGCCTACGAGCAGTACGTC. It codes for CASSYIAAAYEQYV.

This clonotype showed up just a few times. The chain employs TRBV10-3 and TRBJ2-7; 9 nucleotides agree with TRBD1. Trimming cost V 4 bases and J 9 bases; bases outside gene matches: 10. The CDR3 length is 14 residues. Germline CDR1 and CDR2: ENHRY and SYGVKD. In nucleotides, the CDR3 is TGTGCCATCAGTGCCGGGACAGGGAGGTTCGGGCAGTACTTC. Translation gives CAISAGTGRFGQYF.

The chain combines TRBV4-1 with TRBJ1-5; 7 nucleotides line up with TRBD1. CDR3 length: 17 residues. Germline V gives CDR1 MGHRA, CDR2 YSYEKL. The V segment lost 4 bases and the J segment 2 bases; nucleotides outside the gene matches: 11. CDR3 DNA: TGCGCCAGCAGCCTTCTTTTGCAGGGGGTGCGCAATCAGCCCCAGCATTTT. Encoded protein: CASSLLLQGVRNQPQHF.

This clonotype appeared a few times. The CDR3 loop reads CASSTGTSPLLAKNIQYF. CDR3 in DNA: TGTGCCAGCAGTACCGGGACATCGCCCCTTTTAGCCAAAAACATTCAGTACTTC. This chain joins TRBV5-5 and TRBJ2-4; the D gene is possibly TRBD1 (6 bases). V lost 5 bases, J lost 0 bases, and 21 bases lay in between. CDR3 length: 18 residues. CDR1 and CDR2 from the germline V gene are SGHKS and YYEKEE (reference sequence).

This rearrangement joins TRBV28 to TRBJ2-3, with D uncertain. The CDR3 is 15 residues long. The V gene's germline CDR1 is MDHEN and CDR2 SYDVKM. Trimming removed 5 bases at V and 0 bases at J, with 12 bases between. Written as DNA, the CDR3 is TGTGCCAGCAGTGGATCCCAGACTAGCACAGATACGCAGTATTTT. As protein: CASSGSQTSTDTQYF.

The chain has TRBV5-1 and TRBJ2-7, with 8 positions matching TRBD1. The CDR3 has 15 residues. The V gene end was trimmed by 5 bases and the J gene end by 2 bases; junction bases not matched to a gene: 9. Germline assignment: CDR1 SGHRS and CDR2 YFSETQ. The CDR3 loop reads CASRLRQGNAYEQYF. CDR3 bases: TGCGCCAGCAGACTTAGACAGGGGAATGCCTACGAGCAGTACTTC.

The V gene is TRBV19, the J gene TRBJ2-2; possible D gene TRBD2, 5 bases. The CDR3 runs 14 residues. CDR1 LNHDA and CDR2 SQIVND come from the germline V gene (reference sequence). Trimming removed 3 bases from V and 5 bases from J, with 10 bases in between. The chain's CDR3 is CASSIGIWTGELFF. CDR3 sequence (DNA): TGTGCCAGTAGTATCGGGATTTGGACCGGGGAGCTGTTTTTT.

The J gene is TRBJ2-3, the V gene TRBV6-5; maybe TRBD1 (6 bases). V was clipped by 4 bases and J by 6 bases, with 17 bases between them. Germline CDR1 MNHEY, CDR2 SVGAGI. The CDR3 is made up of 15 amino acids. CDR3 sequence (DNA): TGTGCCAGCAGTTGGGCAGGGGTTCTATCGGATACGCAGTATTTT. Translation gives CASSWAGVLSDTQYF.

This clonotype showed up just a few times. The chain joins TRBV18 to TRBJ1-2; no clear D. The V end lost 3 bases, the J end lost 0 bases, and 5 bases lay between the germline ends. The CDR3 consists of 13 residues. CDR1 is KGHSH and CDR2 is LQKENI in the germline V gene. CDR3 in DNA: TGTGCCAGCTCACCGGACCCTAACTATGGCTACACCTTC. Protein: CASSPDPNYGYTF.

The chain recombines TRBV6-5 with TRBJ2-7, with TRBD1 matching over 8 bases. The germline CDR1 and CDR2 sequences are MNHEY and SVGAGI. The length of the CDR3 is 15 residues. V was clipped by 10 bases and J by 2 bases; unmatched bases: 13. The CDR3 DNA sequence: TGTGCCACAAAGGAAAGAACAGGGGGACCCTACGAGCAGTACTTC. Its translation is CATKERTGGPYEQYF.

This clonotype turned up a few times. CDR3: CASKKPGQGVVAGELFF. The DNA for the CDR3 is TGTGCCAGCAAGAAGCCGGGACAGGGGGTTGTCGCCGGGGAGCTGTTTTTT. This chain connects TRBV28 to TRBJ2-2; 11 bases line up with TRBD1. Trimming at V came to 7 bases and at J to 6 bases, leaving 13 bases not matched to a gene. The CDR3 consists of 17 residues. In germline, CDR1 is MDHEN, CDR2 SYDVKM.

This clonotype has a handful of counts. The chain carries TRBV4-2 and TRBJ2-7; TRBD1 or TRBD2 may be the D gene (5 bases each). Germline V lookup: CDR1 LGHNA, CDR2 YNFKEQ. The CDR3 length is 16 residues. V was shortened by 0 bases and J by 0 bases, with 12 bases between the two germline ends. The CDR3 DNA sequence: TGTGCCAGCAGCCAAGATATGGGGACGGCCTCCTACGAGCAGTACTTC. Translated, it gives CASSQDMGTASYEQYF.

V is TRBV5-4 and J is TRBJ2-5; 7 bases line up with TRBD1. Germline V CDR1 and CDR2: SGHNT, YYREEE (reference sequence). V shed 4 bases and J 1 base; nucleotides not matched to a gene: 4. CDR3 length equals 14 residues. DNA for the CDR3: TGTGCCAGCAGCGTTGGACAGGTCCAAGAGACCCAGTACTTC. Protein sequence: CASSVGQVQETQYF.

At least ten counts were recorded for this clonotype. The chain couples TRBV6-6 to TRBJ2-1; D uncertain. The CDR3 has 12 amino acids. V shed 5 bases and J shed 5 bases, with 7 bases lying between them. Germline-derived CDR1 and CDR2 are MNHNY and SVGAGI (reference sequence). CDR3 coding DNA: TGTGCCAGCAGTCCCGCTGACAATGAGCAGTTCTTC. This gives the protein CASSPADNEQFF.

In its sample, this clonotype was seen a few times. This chain connects TRBV18 to TRBJ1-2, with TRBD1 as a possible D gene (6 bases). The CDR3 loop spans 14 amino acids. Trimming removed 8 bases at V and 2 bases at J, with 15 bases between. The germline CDR1 and CDR2 sequences are KGHSH and LQKENI. The CDR3 loop reads CASTTTQGNYGYTF. The CDR3 DNA sequence: TGTGCCAGCACAACAACTCAGGGGAACTATGGCTACACCTTC.

This clonotype was picked up a small number of times. The CDR3 protein is CASSPWTGQNEQFF. Here the CDR3 DNA reads TGTGCCAGCAGCCCCTGGACAGGGCAGAATGAGCAGTTCTTC. The rearrangement joins TRBV11-2 to TRBJ2-1; 8 nucleotides line up with TRBD1. This CDR3 comprises 14 residues. V shed 5 bases and J 7 bases; nucleotides not matched to a gene: 7. Germline-derived CDR1 and CDR2 are SGHAT and FQNNGV.

This clonotype was detected many times. V and J are TRBV6-5 and TRBJ2-7; D unclear. CDR3 size: 15 residues. V gave up 5 bases and J gave up 1 base, with 15 bases separating them. The germline V gene encodes CDR1 MNHEY and CDR2 SVGAGI. Here the CDR3 reads CASSRMVDRSYEQYF. CDR3 DNA sequence: TGTGCCAGCAGTAGAATGGTGGACCGTTCCTACGAGCAGTACTTC.

V gene TRBV3-1 combines with J gene TRBJ2-3; D is uncertain. In germline, CDR1 is LGHDT, CDR2 YNNKEL (reference sequence). Trimming shortened V by 6 bases and J by 3 bases, and 13 bases separated the two germline ends. The CDR3 runs to 14 residues. DNA of the CDR3: TGTGCCAGCAGTTCCTCGCCGTTTACAGATACGCAGTATTTT. Its protein product is CASSSSPFTDTQYF.

This clonotype occurred a few times. The V and J genes are TRBV20-1 and TRBJ2-7; TRBD1 agrees at 7 bases. Trimming at V came to 3 bases and at J to 3 bases, leaving 5 bases not matched to a gene. Germline CDR1 DFQATT, CDR2 SNEGSKA (reference sequence). The CDR3 runs 13 residues. The CDR3, as DNA: TGCAGTGCTAGTAAGACAGGGCTCTACGAGCAGTACGTC. Its protein is CSASKTGLYEQYV.

V usage is TRBV7-3 and J usage is TRBJ2-2; tentative D call: TRBD1 (6 bases). Germline loops: CDR1 SGHTA, CDR2 FQGTGA. Between the trimmed V and J ends, which lost 3 bases and 4 bases, there was a span of 12 bases. The CDR3 has 15 amino acids. CDR3 protein: CASSFTGRGTGELFF. CDR3 nucleotide sequence: TGTGCCAGCAGCTTTACGGGCAGGGGCACCGGGGAGCTGTTTTTT.

This clonotype was seen a handful of times. The V and J genes are TRBV2 and TRBJ2-5; 10 bases are shared with TRBD1. V lost 3 bases and J lost 5; bases outside the gene matches: 3. CDR3 length: 14 amino acids. CDR1 is SNHLY, CDR2 FYNNEI, per germline. This chain's CDR3 is CASSDDRGPETQYF. DNA of the CDR3: TGTGCCAGCAGTGACGACAGGGGGCCGGAGACCCAGTACTTC.

This clonotype turned up a few times. The V call is TRBV10-3, the J call TRBJ2-5; no clear D gene. Per the germline V gene, CDR1 is ENHRY and CDR2 is SYGVKD. The CDR3 is 16 amino acids. Between the trimmed V and J ends, which lost 3 bases and 2 bases, there was a span of 16 bases. The CDR3 spells CAISEERSELQETQYF. CDR3 DNA: TGTGCCATCAGTGAAGAAAGGTCGGAACTTCAAGAGACCCAGTACTTC.

In this sample, this clonotype turned up many times. The gene calls are TRBV19 and TRBJ2-5, with 10 bases aligning to TRBD1. The CDR3 is made up of 15 amino acids. Losses at the gene ends were 5 bases for V and 5 bases for J; bases not matched to a gene: 8. Germline V gene data show CDR1 as LNHDA and CDR2 as SQIVND (reference sequence). CDR3 nucleotide sequence: TGTGCCAGTAGTTTGGGACAGGGGTGGGTGGAGACCCAGTACTTC. Residues: CASSLGQGWVETQYF.

This clonotype came up many times. The chain links TRBV5-1 to TRBJ1-1; D unresolved. With 0 bases removed from V and 3 bases from J, the gap between germline ends came to 6 bases. Germline V gene data show CDR1 as SGHRS and CDR2 as YFSETQ. The CDR3 loop spans 13 amino acids. In DNA form, the CDR3 reads TGCGCCAGCAGCTTGGTGGTGGACACTGAAGCTTTCTTT. This codes for CASSLVVDTEAFF.

The chain couples TRBV7-9 to TRBJ1-5; a weak D match, TRBD1 (5 bases). This CDR3 has 15 residues. The germline V gene encodes CDR1 SEHNR and CDR2 FQNEAQ (reference sequence). V lost 5 bases and J lost 0, with 11 bases in between. The CDR3 sequence is CASSPTDTSNQPQHF. DNA for the CDR3: TGTGCCAGCAGCCCAACGGACACTAGCAATCAGCCCCAGCATTTT. The full variable domain, with the rest looked up from reference TRBV7-9 and TRBJ1-5, is DTGVSQNPRHKITKRGQNVTFRCDPISEHNRLYWYRQTLGQGPEFLTYFQNEAQLEKSRLLSDRFSAERPKGSFSTLEIQRTEQGDSAMYLCASSPTDTSNQPQHFGDGTRLSIL.

Only a few counts were recorded for this clonotype. This sequence joins TRBV20-1 and TRBJ2-1, with D unresolved. V lost 3 bases to trimming and J lost 4 bases, with 10 bases between them. This CDR3 has 13 amino acids. The germline gives CDR1 DFQATT, CDR2 SNEGSKA (reference sequence). This chain's CDR3 is CSARRPTYNEQFF. The CDR3 DNA follows: TGCAGTGCTAGGAGACCAACATACAATGAGCAGTTCTTC.